These 14 T cell receptor beta chains were sequenced from one sample in a study of yellow fever vaccine responses in identical twins. TCRdb redid the calling of the RT-PCR reads with MiXCR, one entry per CDR3 protein. Here the sample spans 13,000 to 15,000 distinct CDR3 sequences, about four fifths being singletons. The source material was T cells from blood (PBMCs), unsorted or a sorted subset (not recorded which), sampled before or after yellow fever vaccination (not recorded which). The receptors shown here come from a woman aged 18 to 35 who received the yellow fever vaccine.

The V and J genes are TRBV6-1 and TRBJ1-2, with 9 bases fitting TRBD1. The CDR3 runs 14 residues. J lost 5 bases, V lost 6 bases, and 7 bases had no gene match. Germline V gene lookup returns CDR1 MNHNS and CDR2 SASEGT. CDR3 protein: CASSRQGVGYGYTF. DNA for the CDR3: TGTGCCAGCAGCAGACAGGGGGTTGGGTATGGCTACACCTTC.

The rearrangement joins TRBV11-2 to TRBJ2-5, with D tentatively TRBD1 or TRBD2 (6 bases each). This CDR3 has 14 amino acids. The V end lost 5 bases, the J end lost 5 bases, and 15 bases lay between the germline ends. Germline lookup yields CDR1 SGHAT and CDR2 FQNNGV. Here the CDR3 reads CASSPIRGQETQYF. The CDR3 coding sequence is TGTGCCAGCAGCCCCATCCGGGGGCAGGAGACCCAGTACTTC.

This chain joins TRBV11-3 and TRBJ2-7, with 10 bases matching TRBD2. Trimming took 11 bases from V and 6 from J; bases not matched to a gene: 10. The germline gives CDR1 SGHNT, CDR2 YENEEA. The CDR3 runs to 13 residues. The CDR3 reads CASRVAGGTEQYF. CDR3 sequence (DNA): TGTGCCTCGAGGGTAGCGGGAGGTACCGAGCAGTACTTC.

The chain carries TRBV18 and TRBJ2-7; D gene unclear. CDR1 is KGHSH and CDR2 is LQKENI in the germline V gene. The CDR3 is 17 residues long. The ends were cut back, 0 bases at V and 5 bases at J, with 20 bases in the middle. CDR3 nucleotide sequence: TGTGCCAGCTCACCACCCACCGGTGGGCCGCGCGTGGACGAGCAGTACTTC. Amino acid sequence: CASSPPTGGPRVDEQYF.

As concerns this clonotype: A junction boundary mismatches the germline segment, possibly from a read error. The CDR3 coding sequence is TGTGCCAGCAGCTCCTCATTGAACTCCGGGGAGCTGTTTTTT. It encodes CASSSSLNSGELFF. The chain uses TRBV5-5 and TRBJ2-2; the D is unclear. From germline, CDR1 is SGHKS and CDR2 YYEKEE (reference sequence). The CDR3 is made up of 14 amino acids. Full variable domain (outside the CDR3, taken from reference TRBV5-5 and TRBJ2-2): DAGVTQSPTHLIKTRGQQVTLRCSPISGHKSVSWYQQVLGQGPQFIFQYYEKEERGRGNFPDRFSARQFPNYSSELNVNALLLGDSALYLCASSSSLNSGELFFGEGSRLTVL.

The rearrangement uses TRBV12-3 or TRBV12-4 and TRBJ1-1, with D maybe TRBD1 (5 bases). This CDR3 contains 14 residues. The V end lost 3 bases, the J end lost 1 base, and 9 bases lay between the germline ends. The chain's CDR3 is CASSLGGTNTEAFF. CDR3 bases: TGTGCCAGCAGTTTGGGGGGAACGAACACTGAAGCTTTCTTT.

The chain has TRBV10-3 and TRBJ1-1; 11 bases align to TRBD1. The germline CDR1 and CDR2 sequences are ENHRY and SYGVKD. Trimming cost V 6 bases and J 8 bases; bases outside gene matches: 11. This CDR3 region has 15 residues. The CDR3 coding sequence is TGTGCCATCAGCGCCAAAACGGGGGACAGGGGGGAAGCTTTCTTT. Its translation is CAISAKTGDRGEAFF.

CDR3 loop: CASRPSGSYEQYF. As DNA, the CDR3 is TGTGCCAGCAGGCCTAGCGGGAGCTACGAGCAGTACTTC. V gene TRBV2 combines with J gene TRBJ2-7; 10 nucleotides match TRBD2. V shed 6 bases and J 3 bases; nucleotides not matched to a gene: 2. CDR3 size: 13 residues. Germline lookup yields CDR1 SNHLY and CDR2 FYNNEI.

The chain is built from TRBV6-2 or TRBV6-3 and TRBJ2-3; D gene uncertain. The CDR3 sequence is 18 residues long. V was pared by 2 bases and J by 0 bases, with 18 bases between. From germline, CDR1 is MNHEY and CDR2 SVGEGT. Here the CDR3 reads CASSYLRRPGTSTDTQYF. The CDR3 coding sequence is TGTGCCAGCAGTTACCTGAGGCGCCCGGGTACTAGCACAGATACGCAGTATTTT.

The V and J genes are TRBV12-5 and TRBJ2-2; D is uncertain. V dropped 0 bases and J dropped 1 base, with 6 bases sitting between them. CDR3 length: 15 residues. Looked up from germline, CDR1 is LGHNT and CDR2 is FRNRAP. The CDR3 bases are TGTGCTAGTGGTTTGGTAAGCAGGAACACCGGGGAGCTGTTTTTT. This translates into CASGLVSRNTGELFF.

The chain is built from TRBV19 and TRBJ1-1, with D perhaps matching TRBD1 (5 bases). The V end was cut by 9 bases, the J end by 5 bases, with 13 bases between. CDR3 length: 12 residues. The germline CDR1 and CDR2 sequences are LNHDA and SQIVND (reference sequence). The CDR3: CASQRGRTEAFF. The DNA for the CDR3 is TGTGCCAGCCAAAGGGGTCGAACTGAAGCTTTCTTT.

The gene calls are TRBV11-3 and TRBJ2-1; 12 bases agree with TRBD1. Germline values: CDR1 SGHNT, CDR2 YENEEA. V lost 4 bases and J lost 4; bases outside the gene matches: 8. The CDR3 runs to 17 residues. The CDR3 reads CASSSDRDRGLYNEQFF. CDR3 DNA: TGTGCCAGCAGCTCGGACCGGGACAGGGGGCTTTACAATGAGCAGTTCTTC.

This chain uses TRBV2 with TRBJ2-1; D remains unclear. The CDR3 length is 10 residues. Germline CDR1 is SNHLY and CDR2 is FYNNEI. Trimming cost V 3 bases and J 13 bases, with 7 bases left between them. The CDR3 sequence: CASSEGYQFF. Written as DNA, the CDR3 is TGTGCCAGCAGTGAGGGGTACCAGTTCTTC. Together with reference TRBV2 and TRBJ2-1, the CDR3 gives the full variable domain: EPEVTQTPSHQVTQMGQEVILRCVPISNHLYFYWYRQILGQKVEFLVSFYNNEISEKSEIFDDQFSVERPDGSNFTLKIRSTKLEDSAMYFCASSEGYQFFGPGTRLTVL.

In nucleotides, the CDR3 is TGTGCCACCAGCGGGGGCGCGTGGAATTCACCCCTCCACTTT. Translation gives CATSGGAWNSPLHF. The chain employs TRBV2 and TRBJ1-6; maybe TRBD1 (6 bases). Looked up from germline, CDR1 is SNHLY and CDR2 is FYNNEI. V lost 10 bases and J lost 7, with 17 bases in between. The CDR3 has 14 residues.